The 21 T cell receptor beta chains below all came from one sample that was sequenced in a study of cytomegalovirus exposure and HLA in healthy donors. 60 Vbeta and 13 Jbeta primers were used in PCR. Data came from immunoSEQ multiplex PCR; TCRdb stores just in-frame clones and leaves some out. Across around 200,000 clones, the top ten clones capture less than 0.95% of the sample. Sequencing used PBMCs. The receptors stem from a woman between 18 and 29 years old in good health and CMV-seropositive.

J is TRBJ2-7 and V is TRBV15, with D perhaps matching TRBD2 (5 bases). The V gene's germline CDR1 is LNHNV and CDR2 YYDKDF (reference sequence). The CDR3 totals 17 residues. V was pared by 1 base and J by 2 bases, with 18 bases between. CDR3 bases: TGTGCCACCAGCAGAGTCCAGGCTTTCCGGGATACCTACGAGCAGTACTTC. It is translated as CATSRVQAFRDTYEQYF. The variable domain in full, completed from reference TRBV15 and TRBJ2-7, reads DAMVIQNPRYQVTQFGKPVTLSCSQTLNHNVMYWYQQKSSQAPKLLFHYYDKDFNNEADTPDNFQSRRPNTSFCFLDIRSPGLGDTAMYLCATSRVQAFRDTYEQYFGPGTRLTVT.

V is TRBV19 and J is TRBJ2-3; 9 nucleotides match TRBD2. CDR1 is LNHDA and CDR2 is SQIVND in the germline V gene (reference sequence). The V segment lost 6 bases and the J segment 1 base; nucleotides outside the gene matches: 5. This CDR3 has 15 residues. As DNA, the CDR3 is TGTGCCAGTAGAAGGTCTAGCGGGGGCACAGATACGCAGTATTTT. It yields the protein CASRRSSGGTDTQYF.

The CDR3 DNA reads as TGTGCCAGCAGCACCTCCCCACTAGCGGGGGGGTCAGAGACCCAGTACTTC. Its protein is CASSTSPLAGGSETQYF. The gene calls are TRBV9 and TRBJ2-5; 13 nucleotides match TRBD2. V was clipped by 4 bases and J by 4 bases; unmatched bases: 10. This CDR3 spans 17 amino acids. CDR1 is SGDLS and CDR2 is YYNGEE in the germline V gene.

The genes are TRBV5-1 and TRBJ2-3; the match to TRBD2 covers 12 bases. The trim removed 4 bases at V and 7 bases at J, leaving 7 bases unmatched. The germline V gene has CDR1 SGHRS and CDR2 YFSETQ. This CDR3 has 15 residues. The CDR3 loop is CASSPPSGGGHTQYF. In nucleotides, the CDR3 is TGCGCCAGCAGCCCACCTAGCGGGGGGGGTCATACGCAGTATTTT.

The rearrangement uses TRBV4-1 and TRBJ2-5; 9 nucleotides align to TRBD2. J was trimmed by 0 bases and V by 0 bases; bases with no gene match: 5. CDR1 and CDR2 (germline): MGHRA, YSYEKL. The CDR3 is 17 amino acids. The CDR3 spells CASSQDRASGNQETQYF. CDR3 coding DNA: TGCGCCAGCAGCCAAGATAGGGCTAGCGGGAACCAAGAGACCCAGTACTTC.

Points on this clone: The same CDR3 arises from other DNA sequences in this sample as well. The rearrangement uses TRBV30 and TRBJ1-5; maybe TRBD1 (5 bases). The CDR3 has 14 residues. Trimming shortened V by 2 bases and J by 3 bases, and 11 bases separated the two germline ends. CDR1 and CDR2 (germline): GTSNPN, SVGIG (reference sequence). CDR3 DNA: TGTGCCTGGAGTCCAGGACAAGTCAATCAGCCCCAGCATTTT. Translated: CAWSPGQVNQPQHF. The complete variable domain, with remaining parts taken from reference TRBV30 and TRBJ1-5, reads SQTIHQWPATLVQPVGSPLSLECTVEGTSNPNLYWYRQAAGRGLQLLFYSVGIGQISSEVPQNLSASRPQDRQFILSSKKLLLSDSGFYLCAWSPGQVNQPQHFGDGTRLSIL.

The chain employs TRBV19 and TRBJ1-1; 8 bases match TRBD1. Germline V gene lookup returns CDR1 LNHDA and CDR2 SQIVND (reference sequence). V was clipped by 6 bases and J by 6 bases; unmatched bases: 12. The length of the CDR3 is 15 residues. The CDR3 spells CASRGQALFRAEAFF. The CDR3 nucleotides read TGTGCCAGTAGGGGACAGGCCCTCTTTAGGGCTGAAGCTTTCTTT.

The V call is TRBV4-1, the J call TRBJ2-3, with a tentative D call TRBD2 (7 bases). This CDR3 spans 13 amino acids. Trimming removed 6 bases at V and 7 bases at J, with 14 bases between. Germline V lookup: CDR1 MGHRA, CDR2 YSYEKL. This CDR3 reads CASRPTGGYTQYF. CDR3 sequence (DNA): TGCGCCAGCAGGCCTACGGGGGGCTATACGCAGTATTTT.

The chain combines TRBV5-4 with TRBJ1-2; TRBD1 matches 9 bases. Looked up from germline, CDR1 is SGHNT and CDR2 is YYREEE (reference sequence). CDR3 length: 15 residues. The junction had 5 bases not matched to a gene; V was cut back by 2 bases and J by 3 bases. CDR3 in DNA: TGTGCCAGCAGCTTAGGGACAGGGAGCGACTATGGCTACACCTTC. It encodes CASSLGTGSDYGYTF.

The CDR3 sequence: CASSPLPGLAGGTNEQFF. In nucleotides, the CDR3 is TGTGCCAGCAGCCCACTACCGGGACTAGCGGGGGGGACGAATGAGCAGTTCTTC. The chain uses TRBV7-3 and TRBJ2-1, with 16 bases aligning to TRBD2. Germline lookup yields CDR1 SGHTA and CDR2 FQGTGA. V was clipped by 5 bases and J by 7 bases; unmatched bases: 11. This CDR3 is 18 amino acids long. The full variable domain, rest sourced from reference TRBV7-3 and TRBJ2-1, is GAGVSQTPSNKVTEKGKYVELRCDPISGHTALYWYRQSLGQGPEFLIYFQGTGAADDSGLPNDRFFAVRPEGSVSTLKIQRTERGDSAVYLCASSPLPGLAGGTNEQFFGPGTRLTVL.

The rearrangement links TRBV30 to TRBJ2-7, with a tentative D call TRBD1 (6 bases). V gave up 7 bases and J gave up 4 bases, with 17 bases separating them. The CDR3 is 13 amino acids. Germline V gene data show CDR1 as GTSNPN and CDR2 as SVGIG (reference sequence). DNA for the CDR3: TGTGCCTCCAGAACCTCAGGGGTATACGAGCAGTACTTC. This gives the protein CASRTSGVYEQYF.

The V and J genes are TRBV5-5 and TRBJ1-1, with TRBD1 identical over 7 bases. The V segment lost 0 bases and the J segment 2 bases; nucleotides outside the gene matches: 10. The CDR3 contains 17 residues. CDR1 and CDR2 (germline): SGHKS, YYEKEE (reference sequence). This CDR3 is CASSLGPGGHGNTEAFF. CDR3 in DNA: TGTGCCAGCAGCTTGGGGCCAGGGGGACATGGTAACACTGAAGCTTTCTTT.

The chain combines TRBV4-1 with TRBJ2-7; D is perhaps TRBD2 (6 bases). This CDR3 contains 14 residues. The ends were cut back, 3 bases at V and 6 bases at J, with 15 bases in the middle. From germline, CDR1 is MGHRA and CDR2 YSYEKL. CDR3 bases: TGCGCCAGCAGCCAGGGACTTCGGGGCGTCGAGCAGTACTTC. The encoded protein is CASSQGLRGVEQYF.

This sequence joins TRBV4-1 and TRBJ2-5; TRBD1 matches 9 bases. CDR3 length: 16 residues. The V gene end was trimmed by 0 bases and the J gene end by 4 bases; junction bases not matched to a gene: 6. Germline V lookup: CDR1 MGHRA, CDR2 YSYEKL. The CDR3 here is CASSQDPGQGRETQYF. The CDR3 coding sequence is TGCGCCAGCAGCCAAGATCCCGGACAGGGGAGAGAGACCCAGTACTTC.

The V and J genes are TRBV5-1 and TRBJ1-1; 8 nucleotides align to TRBD1. This CDR3 comprises 14 residues. CDR1 is SGHRS and CDR2 is YFSETQ in the germline V gene. The V gene end was trimmed by 4 bases and the J gene end by 2 bases; junction bases not matched to a gene: 4. The CDR3 DNA follows: TGCGCCAGCAGCGTCCAGGGGGCAAACACTGAAGCTTTCTTT. Translation gives CASSVQGANTEAFF.

Concerning this clone: The same CDR3 can be traced to other DNA sequences in this sample. The rearrangement uses TRBV6-5 and TRBJ2-7, with a possible D match to TRBD2 (5 bases). In germline, CDR1 is MNHEY, CDR2 SVGAGI. Deletions cut 0 bases from V and 1 base from J, with 7 bases between. The CDR3 length is 14 residues. The CDR3 DNA reads as TGTGCCAGCAGTTACTCGGGAGAGTCCTACGAGCAGTACTTC. Protein product: CASSYSGESYEQYF.

The chain recombines TRBV29-1 with TRBJ2-7; 7 bases map to TRBD2. The germline V gene encodes CDR1 SQVTM and CDR2 ANQGSEA. Losses at the gene ends were 4 bases for V and 2 bases for J; bases not matched to a gene: 5. This CDR3 spans 13 amino acids. The CDR3 coding sequence is TGCAGCGTTGGCGCGGGGGAGACCTACGAGCAGTACTTC. Translating gives CSVGAGETYEQYF.

The V and J genes are TRBV2 and TRBJ2-5, with 9 bases fitting TRBD2. V lost 3 bases, J lost 2 bases, and 7 bases stayed unmatched. Germline loops: CDR1 SNHLY, CDR2 FYNNEI. The length of the CDR3 is 16 residues. CDR3 loop: CASSEGGLAGQETQYF. CDR3 DNA sequence: TGTGCCAGCAGTGAGGGGGGGCTAGCGGGACAAGAGACCCAGTACTTC.

The rearrangement links TRBV7-9 to TRBJ1-4, with D possibly TRBD1 on 5 matching bases. V lost 5 bases and J lost 6, with 19 bases in between. The germline V gene has CDR1 SEHNR and CDR2 FQNEAQ (reference sequence). CDR3 length: 16 amino acids. CDR3 DNA sequence: TGTGCCAGCAGCATTTACTTTTGGGGGGAGGATGAAAAACTGTTTTTT. This codes for CASSIYFWGEDEKLFF.

The CDR3 region is CASSLAAGGPVTQYF. CDR3 DNA sequence: TGCGCCAGCAGCTTGGCGGCGGGGGGGCCGGTTACGCAGTATTTT. V usage is TRBV5-1 and J usage is TRBJ2-3, with TRBD2 identical over 9 bases. The junction had 7 bases not matched to a gene; V was cut back by 0 bases and J by 8 bases. CDR1 and CDR2 (germline): SGHRS, YFSETQ. The CDR3 contains 15 residues.

The chain employs TRBV2 and TRBJ1-3; D remains unclear. Germline CDR1 is SNHLY and CDR2 is FYNNEI. V lost 0 bases and J 0 bases, leaving 12 bases between the germline ends. CDR3 length equals 17 residues. The CDR3 is CASSEALQAFSGNTIYF. In DNA form, the CDR3 reads TGTGCCAGCAGTGAAGCGCTTCAGGCCTTCTCTGGAAACACCATATATTTT.